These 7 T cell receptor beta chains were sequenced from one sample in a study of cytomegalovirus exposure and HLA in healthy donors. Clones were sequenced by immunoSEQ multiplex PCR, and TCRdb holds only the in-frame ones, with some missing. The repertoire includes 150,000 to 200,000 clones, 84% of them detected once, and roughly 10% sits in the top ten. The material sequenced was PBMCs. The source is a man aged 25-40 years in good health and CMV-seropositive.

CDR3 in DNA: TGTGCCAGCAGCCAGACTTGGCTTAGACTAGCGGGATCACACAATGAGCAGTTCTTC. Protein: CASSQTWLRLAGSHNEQFF. The chain links TRBV14 to TRBJ2-1; 11 nucleotides match TRBD2. The germline V gene encodes CDR1 SGHDN and CDR2 FVKESK. CDR3 length: 19 amino acids. Germline trimming cut 3 bases from V and 5 bases from J; bases unmatched to any gene: 15.

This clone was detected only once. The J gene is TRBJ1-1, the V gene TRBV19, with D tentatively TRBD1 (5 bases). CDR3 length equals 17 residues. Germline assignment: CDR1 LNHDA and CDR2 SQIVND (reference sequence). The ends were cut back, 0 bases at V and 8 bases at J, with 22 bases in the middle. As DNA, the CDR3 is TGTGCCAGTAGTATAGATCGGGGCAGGGCGGAGGGATCGGAAGCTTTCTTT. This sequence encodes CASSIDRGRAEGSEAFF.

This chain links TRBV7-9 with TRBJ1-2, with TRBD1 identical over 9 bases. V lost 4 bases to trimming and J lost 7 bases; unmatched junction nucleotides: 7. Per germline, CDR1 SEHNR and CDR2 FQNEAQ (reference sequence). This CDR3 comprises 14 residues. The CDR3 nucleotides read TGTGCCAGCAGCTCATTACAGGGGGCGATTGGCTACACCTTC. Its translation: CASSSLQGAIGYTF.

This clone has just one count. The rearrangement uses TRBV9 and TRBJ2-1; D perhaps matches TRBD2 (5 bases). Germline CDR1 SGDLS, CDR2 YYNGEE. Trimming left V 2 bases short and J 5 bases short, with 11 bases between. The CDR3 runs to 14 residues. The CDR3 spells CASSVVGENNEQFF. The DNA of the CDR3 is TGTGCCAGCAGCGTGGTGGGAGAAAACAATGAGCAGTTCTTC.

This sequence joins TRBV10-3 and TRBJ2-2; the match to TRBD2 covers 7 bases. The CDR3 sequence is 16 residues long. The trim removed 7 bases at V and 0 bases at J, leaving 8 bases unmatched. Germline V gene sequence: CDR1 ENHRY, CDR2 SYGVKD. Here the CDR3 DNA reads TGTGCCATCACCGAGGGCGGGGGAGCGAACACCGGGGAGCTGTTTTTT. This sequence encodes CAITEGGGANTGELFF.

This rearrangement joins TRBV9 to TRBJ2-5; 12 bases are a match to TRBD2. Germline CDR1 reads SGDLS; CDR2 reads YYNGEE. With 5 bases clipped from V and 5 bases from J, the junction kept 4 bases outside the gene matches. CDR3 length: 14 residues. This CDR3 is CASSSSGGAETQYF. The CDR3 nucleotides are TGTGCCAGCAGTTCTAGCGGGGGGGCGGAGACCCAGTACTTC. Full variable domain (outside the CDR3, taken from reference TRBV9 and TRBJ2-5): DSGVTQTPKHLITATGQRVTLRCSPRSGDLSVYWYQQSLDQGLQFLIQYYNGEERAKGNILERFSAQQFPDLHSELNLSSLELGDSALYFCASSSSGGAETQYFGPGTRLLVL.

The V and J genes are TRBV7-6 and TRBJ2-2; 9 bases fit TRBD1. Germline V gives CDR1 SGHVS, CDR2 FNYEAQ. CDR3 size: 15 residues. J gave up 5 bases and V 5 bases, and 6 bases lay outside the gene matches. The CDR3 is CASSKGTGFTGELFF. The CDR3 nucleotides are TGTGCCAGCAGCAAAGGGACAGGGTTTACCGGGGAGCTGTTTTTT.